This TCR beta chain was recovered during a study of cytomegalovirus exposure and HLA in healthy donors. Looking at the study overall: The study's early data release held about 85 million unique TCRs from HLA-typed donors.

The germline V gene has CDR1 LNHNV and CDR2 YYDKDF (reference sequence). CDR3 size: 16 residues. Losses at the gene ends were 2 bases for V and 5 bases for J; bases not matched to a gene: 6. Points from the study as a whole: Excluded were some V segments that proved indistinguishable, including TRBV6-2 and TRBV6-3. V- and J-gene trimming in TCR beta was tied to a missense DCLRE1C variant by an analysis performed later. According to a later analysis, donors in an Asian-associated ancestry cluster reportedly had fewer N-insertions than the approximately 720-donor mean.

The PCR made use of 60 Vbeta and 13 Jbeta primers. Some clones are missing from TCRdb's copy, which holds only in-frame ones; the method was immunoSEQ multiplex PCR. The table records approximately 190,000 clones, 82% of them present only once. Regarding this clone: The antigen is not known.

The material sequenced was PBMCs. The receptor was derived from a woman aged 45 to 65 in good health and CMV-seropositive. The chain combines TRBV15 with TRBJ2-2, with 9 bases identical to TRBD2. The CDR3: CATSRQLAGATGELFF. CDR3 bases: TGTGCCACCAGCAGACAGTTAGCGGGAGCGACCGGGGAGCTGTTTTTT.